The 13 T cell receptor beta chains below were found in one sample sequenced in a study of prognosis after radiotherapy for stage I lung cancer. The authors amplified TCR beta CDR3 from genomic DNA using two-round multiplex PCR. Gene-specific primers for each TRBV and TRBJ gene drove first-round PCR. MiXCR was run by TCRdb on the multiplex PCR reads, yielding one entry per CDR3 protein. The sample gives tens of thousands of distinct CDR3 sequences, approximately 24% of which show up once; 25% to 30% is in the top ten. The sequencing here drew on PBMCs, taken before or after stereotactic body radiation therapy (not recorded which). These receptors all come from a donor aged 50 or older with non-small cell lung cancer.

This clonotype was seen ten or more times. This rearrangement joins TRBV6-1 to TRBJ1-5, with D perhaps TRBD1 (5 bases). The CDR3 contains 14 residues. The germline CDR1 and CDR2 sequences are MNHNS and SASEGT. V shed 0 bases and J shed 7 bases, with 10 bases lying between them. The CDR3: CASSEAGRGQPQHF. In DNA, the CDR3 is TGTGCCAGCAGTGAAGCGGGCCGGGGCCAGCCCCAGCATTTT.

As concerns this clonotype: This likely reflects a read error, since a far larger clone is one base away. The V and J genes are TRBV6-2 or TRBV6-3 and TRBJ2-2, with D maybe TRBD2 (5 bases). CDR3 length equals 14 residues. Germline V CDR1 and CDR2: MNHEY, SVGEGT. V was clipped by 7 bases and J by 7 bases, with 16 bases between them. In DNA form, the CDR3 reads TGTGCCAGCAACGGACTGTCGGGTGGCGGGGAGCTGTTTTTT. Its protein product is CASNGLSGGGELFF.

This clonotype has at least ten counts. The gene calls are TRBV7-8 and TRBJ2-7; no reliable D call. The ends were cut back, 1 base at V and 4 bases at J, with 14 bases in the middle. The length of the CDR3 is 15 residues. From germline, CDR1 is SGHVS and CDR2 FQNEAQ. In nucleotides, the CDR3 is TGTGCCAGCAGCTTAGTAGTTGGTGGTTGGTACGAGCAGTACTTC. Its translation is CASSLVVGGWYEQYF.

With regard to this clonotype: A read error may be the cause here, since a much bigger clone is one base away. The V call is TRBV29-1, the J call TRBJ1-2; no definite D call. Trimming took off 5 bases at V and 0 bases at J, with 13 bases between the two ends. The CDR3 is 14 residues long. Germline-derived CDR1 and CDR2 are SQVTM and ANQGSEA. CDR3 residues: CSVSGSVANYGYTF. DNA for the CDR3: TGCAGCGTTTCTGGGTCAGTGGCTAACTATGGCTACACCTTC.

The genes are TRBV5-5 and TRBJ2-7; weak D call: TRBD1 (7 bases). Germline assignment: CDR1 SGHKS and CDR2 YYEKEE (reference sequence). There are 17 residues in the CDR3. V was shortened by 3 bases and J by 3 bases, with 22 bases between the two germline ends. CDR3 sequence: CASSSRPGDSPYYEQYF. The CDR3 nucleotides read TGTGCCAGCAGCTCAAGACCGGGGGACAGCCCTTACTACGAGCAGTACTTC.

At least ten counts were recorded for this clonotype. The chain combines TRBV7-9 with TRBJ2-5; the D gene is possibly TRBD1 (6 bases). Trimming shortened V by 5 bases and J by 2 bases, and 12 bases separated the two germline ends. In germline, CDR1 is SEHNR, CDR2 FQNEAQ (reference sequence). The CDR3 length is 14 residues. The CDR3 loop is CASSPLRGQETQYF. The CDR3 DNA is TGTGCCAGCAGCCCGCTCAGGGGACAAGAGACCCAGTACTTC.

There are many counts of this clonotype. The chain combines TRBV27 with TRBJ2-7; no reliable D call. CDR1 and CDR2 from the germline V gene are MNHEY and SMNVEV (reference sequence). Trimming took 3 bases from V and 4 from J, leaving 22 bases between them. This CDR3 contains 17 residues. CDR3 bases: TGTGCCAGCAGTTTGTCCCGTGTTACCCTCAAGCCTTACGAGCAGTACTTC. This encodes CASSLSRVTLKPYEQYF.

In its sample, this clonotype was seen many times. The rearrangement joins TRBV10-3 to TRBJ2-5, with 10 bases fitting TRBD1. CDR1 is ENHRY, CDR2 SYGVKD, per germline. There are 14 residues in the CDR3. V lost 6 bases and J lost 5; bases outside the gene matches: 6. CDR3: CAIRGDRGEETQYF. As DNA, the CDR3 is TGTGCCATCAGGGGGGACAGGGGAGAGGAGACCCAGTACTTC.

At least ten counts were recorded for this clonotype. V usage is TRBV6-2 or TRBV6-3 and J usage is TRBJ1-4; D is possibly TRBD1 (5 bases). The germline V and J ends were trimmed by 5 bases and 7 bases, with 17 bases remaining between them. This CDR3 spans 15 amino acids. The germline V gene has CDR1 MNHEY and CDR2 SVGEGT. The CDR3 protein is CASSASYGAAEKLFF. The CDR3 DNA is TGTGCCAGCAGTGCCTCCTACGGGGCGGCTGAAAAACTGTTTTTT.

This clonotype was seen more than once but under ten times. The rearrangement uses TRBV10-3 and TRBJ1-4; D is perhaps TRBD1 (6 bases). Germline V gene sequence: CDR1 ENHRY, CDR2 SYGVKD. With 0 bases removed from V and 3 bases from J, the gap between germline ends came to 11 bases. This CDR3 region has 16 residues. The CDR3 loop reads CAISESRGSANEKLFF. CDR3 bases: TGTGCCATCAGTGAGTCGAGGGGGTCCGCTAATGAAAAACTGTTTTTT.

This clonotype has at least ten counts. The V and J genes are TRBV6-2 or TRBV6-3 and TRBJ2-7; TRBD2 aligns across 7 bases. CDR1 and CDR2 from the germline V gene are MNHEY and SVGEGT. CDR3 length: 16 amino acids. V dropped 2 bases and J dropped 7; count of bases not matched to a gene: 14. CDR3 region: CASSYSGGSRVYEQYF. DNA of the CDR3: TGTGCCAGCAGTTACAGTGGCGGGAGCAGAGTCTATGAGCAGTACTTC.

At least ten counts were recorded for this clonotype. The V call is TRBV5-5, the J call TRBJ1-6; possible D gene TRBD1, 6 bases. The CDR3 loop spans 17 amino acids. Germline lookup yields CDR1 SGHKS and CDR2 YYEKEE (reference sequence). V dropped 4 bases and J dropped 0 bases, with 14 bases sitting between them. The CDR3 region is CASSADSPRSYNSPLHF. CDR3 nucleotide sequence: TGTGCCAGCAGCGCGGACAGTCCGCGCTCCTATAATTCACCCCTCCACTTT. Full variable domain (rest looked up from reference TRBV5-5 and TRBJ1-6): DAGVTQSPTHLIKTRGQQVTLRCSPISGHKSVSWYQQVLGQGPQFIFQYYEKEERGRGNFPDRFSARQFPNYSSELNVNALLLGDSALYLCASSADSPRSYNSPLHFGNGTRLTVT.

This clonotype was counted ten times or more. The CDR3 nucleotides read TGTGCCTGGAGTTTCACTCGAGCCCAAGGACTAGCGTTCTACGAGCAGTACTTC. It codes for CAWSFTRAQGLAFYEQYF. This chain joins TRBV30 and TRBJ2-7; 9 bases are shared with TRBD2. The CDR3 is 18 residues long. The trim removed 2 bases at V and 3 bases at J, leaving 17 bases unmatched. Germline CDR1 is GTSNPN and CDR2 is SVGIG (reference sequence).